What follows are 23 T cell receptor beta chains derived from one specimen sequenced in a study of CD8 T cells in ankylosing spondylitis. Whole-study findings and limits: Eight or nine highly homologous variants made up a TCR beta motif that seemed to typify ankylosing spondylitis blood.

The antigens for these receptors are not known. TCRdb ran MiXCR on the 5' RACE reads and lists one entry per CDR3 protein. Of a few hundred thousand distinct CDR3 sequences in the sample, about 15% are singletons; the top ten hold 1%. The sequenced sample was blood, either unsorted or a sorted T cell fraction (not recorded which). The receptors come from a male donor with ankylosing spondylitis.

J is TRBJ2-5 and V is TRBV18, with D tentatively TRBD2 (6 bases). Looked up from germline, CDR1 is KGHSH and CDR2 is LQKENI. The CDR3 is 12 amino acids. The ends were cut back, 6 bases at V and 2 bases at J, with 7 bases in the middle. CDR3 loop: CASSEGQETQYF. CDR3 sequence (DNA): TGTGCCAGCTCGGAGGGACAAGAGACCCAGTACTTC.

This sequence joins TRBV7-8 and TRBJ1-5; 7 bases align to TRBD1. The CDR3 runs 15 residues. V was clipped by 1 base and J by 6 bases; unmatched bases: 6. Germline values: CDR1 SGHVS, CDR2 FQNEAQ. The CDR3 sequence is CASSLGGTVGQPQHF. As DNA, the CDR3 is TGTGCCAGCAGCTTAGGGGGGACAGTCGGTCAGCCCCAGCATTTT.

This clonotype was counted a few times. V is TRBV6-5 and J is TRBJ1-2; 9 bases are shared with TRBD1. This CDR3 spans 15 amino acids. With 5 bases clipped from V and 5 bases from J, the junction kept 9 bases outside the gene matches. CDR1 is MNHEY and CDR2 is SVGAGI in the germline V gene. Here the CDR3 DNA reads TGTGCCAGCAGTAACCGGGACAGGGTTTTGTATGGCTACACCTTC. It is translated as CASSNRDRVLYGYTF.

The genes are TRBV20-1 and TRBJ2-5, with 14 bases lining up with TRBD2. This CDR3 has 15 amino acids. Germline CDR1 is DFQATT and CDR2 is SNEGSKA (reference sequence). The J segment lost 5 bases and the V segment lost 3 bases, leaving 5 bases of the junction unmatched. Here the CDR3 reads CSASAGTSGSETQYF. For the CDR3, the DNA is TGCAGTGCTAGTGCTGGGACTAGCGGGAGTGAGACCCAGTACTTC.

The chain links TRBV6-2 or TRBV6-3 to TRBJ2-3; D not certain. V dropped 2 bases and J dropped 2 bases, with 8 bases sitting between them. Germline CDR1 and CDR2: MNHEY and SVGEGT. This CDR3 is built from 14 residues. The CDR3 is CASSYVVNTDTQYF. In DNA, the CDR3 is TGTGCCAGCAGTTACGTCGTGAACACAGATACGCAGTATTTT.

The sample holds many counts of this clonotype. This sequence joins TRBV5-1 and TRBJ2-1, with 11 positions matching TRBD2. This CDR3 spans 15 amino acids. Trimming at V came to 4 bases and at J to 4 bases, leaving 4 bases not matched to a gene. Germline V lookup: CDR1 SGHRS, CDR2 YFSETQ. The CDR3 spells CASSTGTSGYNEQFF. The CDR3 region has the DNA TGCGCCAGCAGCACCGGGACTAGCGGATACAATGAGCAGTTCTTC.

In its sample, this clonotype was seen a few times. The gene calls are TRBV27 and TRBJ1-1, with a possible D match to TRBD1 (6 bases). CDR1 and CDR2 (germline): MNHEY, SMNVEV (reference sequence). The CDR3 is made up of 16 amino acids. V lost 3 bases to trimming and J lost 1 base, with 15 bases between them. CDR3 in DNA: TGTGCCAGCAGTTTTTTGGACCTCAGGGGGAACACTGAAGCTTTCTTT. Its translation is CASSFLDLRGNTEAFF.

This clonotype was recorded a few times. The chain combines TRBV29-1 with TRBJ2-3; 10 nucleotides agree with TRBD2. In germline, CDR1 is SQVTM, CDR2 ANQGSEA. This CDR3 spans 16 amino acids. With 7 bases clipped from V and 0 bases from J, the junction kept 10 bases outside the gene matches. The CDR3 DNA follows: TGCAGCGCTAATGGACTAGCGGAGTCTAGCACAGATACGCAGTATTTT. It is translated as CSANGLAESSTDTQYF.

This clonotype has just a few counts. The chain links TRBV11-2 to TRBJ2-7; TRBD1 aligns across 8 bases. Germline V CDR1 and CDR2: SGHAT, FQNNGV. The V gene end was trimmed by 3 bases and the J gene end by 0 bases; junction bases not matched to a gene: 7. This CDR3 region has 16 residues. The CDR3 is CASSFWGTGSSYEQYF. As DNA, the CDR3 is TGTGCCAGCAGCTTTTGGGGGACAGGCAGCTCCTACGAGCAGTACTTC. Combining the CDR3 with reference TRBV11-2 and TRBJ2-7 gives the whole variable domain EAGVAQSPRYKIIEKRQSVAFWCNPISGHATLYWYQQILGQGPKLLIQFQNNGVVDDSQLPKDRFSAERLKGVDSTLKIQPAKLEDSAVYLCASSFWGTGSSYEQYFGPGTRLTVT.

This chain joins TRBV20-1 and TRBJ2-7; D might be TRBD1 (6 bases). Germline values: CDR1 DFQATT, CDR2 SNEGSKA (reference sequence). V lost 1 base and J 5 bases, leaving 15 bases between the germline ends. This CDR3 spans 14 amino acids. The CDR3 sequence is CSARVGTSANEQYF. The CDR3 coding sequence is TGCAGTGCTAGAGTAGGGACAAGTGCCAACGAGCAGTACTTC.

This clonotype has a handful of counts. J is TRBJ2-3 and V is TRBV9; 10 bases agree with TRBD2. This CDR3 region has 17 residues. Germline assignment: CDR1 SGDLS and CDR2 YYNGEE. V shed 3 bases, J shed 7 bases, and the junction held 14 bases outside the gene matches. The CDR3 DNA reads TGTGCCAGCAGCGCAAAGGCCTCTAGCGGGGGAGCGAATACGCAGTATTTT. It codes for CASSAKASSGGANTQYF. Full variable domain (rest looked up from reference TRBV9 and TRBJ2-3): DSGVTQTPKHLITATGQRVTLRCSPRSGDLSVYWYQQSLDQGLQFLIQYYNGEERAKGNILERFSAQQFPDLHSELNLSSLELGDSALYFCASSAKASSGGANTQYFGPGTRLTVL.

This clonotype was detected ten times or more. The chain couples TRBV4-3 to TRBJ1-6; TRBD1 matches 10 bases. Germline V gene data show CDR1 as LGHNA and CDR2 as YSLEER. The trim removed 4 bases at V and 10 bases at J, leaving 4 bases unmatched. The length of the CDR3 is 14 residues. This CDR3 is CASSPGQGNSPLHF. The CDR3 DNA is TGCGCCAGCAGCCCGGGACAGGGGAACTCACCCCTCCACTTT.

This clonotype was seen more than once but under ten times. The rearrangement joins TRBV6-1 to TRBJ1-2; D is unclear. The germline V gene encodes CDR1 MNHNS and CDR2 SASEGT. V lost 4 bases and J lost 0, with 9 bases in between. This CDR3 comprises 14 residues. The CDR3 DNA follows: TGTGCCAGCAGTGGACCAACAGCTAACTATGGCTACACCTTC. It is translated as CASSGPTANYGYTF.

CDR3 nucleotide sequence: TGTGCCAGCAGCGTAGAGGGGACTTTCTATGGCTACACCTTC. This gives the protein CASSVEGTFYGYTF. V is TRBV9 and J is TRBJ1-2; TRBD1 is a possible D gene (5 bases). CDR1 is SGDLS, CDR2 YYNGEE, per germline. The length of the CDR3 is 14 residues. Deletions cut 0 bases from V and 4 bases from J, with 10 bases between.

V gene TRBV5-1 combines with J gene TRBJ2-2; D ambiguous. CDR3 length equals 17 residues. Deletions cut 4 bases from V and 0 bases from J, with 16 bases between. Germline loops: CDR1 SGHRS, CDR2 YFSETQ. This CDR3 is CASSANPGLSNTGELFF. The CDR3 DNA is TGCGCCAGCAGCGCGAATCCGGGCTTATCGAACACCGGGGAGCTGTTTTTT.

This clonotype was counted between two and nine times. The CDR3 sequence: CASSFSQAAIYNEQFF. In DNA form, the CDR3 reads TGTGCCAGCAGCTTCTCCCAGGCGGCAATCTACAATGAGCAGTTCTTC. The rearrangement uses TRBV7-9 and TRBJ2-1, with D hard to call. The CDR3 runs 16 residues. Germline V gene data show CDR1 as SEHNR and CDR2 as FQNEAQ (reference sequence). The V end was cut by 3 bases, the J end by 3 bases, with 15 bases between.

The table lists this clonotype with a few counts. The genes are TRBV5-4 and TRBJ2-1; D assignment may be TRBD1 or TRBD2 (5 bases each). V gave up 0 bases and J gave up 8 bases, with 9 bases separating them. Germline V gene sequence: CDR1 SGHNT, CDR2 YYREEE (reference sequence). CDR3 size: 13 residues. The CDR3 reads CASSLDGGDEQFF. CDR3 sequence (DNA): TGTGCCAGCAGCTTGGATGGGGGAGATGAGCAGTTCTTC.

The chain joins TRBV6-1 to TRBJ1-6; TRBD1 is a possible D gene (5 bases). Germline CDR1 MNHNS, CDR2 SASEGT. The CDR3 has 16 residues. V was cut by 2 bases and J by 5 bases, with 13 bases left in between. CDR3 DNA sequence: TGTGCCAGCAGTGAACAGGGAAAGTTGAATAATTCACCCCTCCACTTT. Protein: CASSEQGKLNNSPLHF.

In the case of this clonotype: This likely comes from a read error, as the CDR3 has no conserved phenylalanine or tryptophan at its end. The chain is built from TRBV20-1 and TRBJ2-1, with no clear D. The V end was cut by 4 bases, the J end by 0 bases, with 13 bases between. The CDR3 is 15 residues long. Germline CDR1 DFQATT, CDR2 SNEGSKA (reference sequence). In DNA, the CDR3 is TGCAGTGCTAACCATGCGGCGAGCTCCTACAATGAGCAGTTCTCC. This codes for CSANHAASSYNEQFS.

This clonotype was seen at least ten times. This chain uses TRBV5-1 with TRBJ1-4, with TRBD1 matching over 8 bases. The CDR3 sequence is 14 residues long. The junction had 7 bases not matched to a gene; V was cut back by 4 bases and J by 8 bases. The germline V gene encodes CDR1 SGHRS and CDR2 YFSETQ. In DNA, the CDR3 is TGCGCCAGCAGCGGACAGGGAAAGGAAGAAAAACTGTTTTTT. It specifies CASSGQGKEEKLFF.

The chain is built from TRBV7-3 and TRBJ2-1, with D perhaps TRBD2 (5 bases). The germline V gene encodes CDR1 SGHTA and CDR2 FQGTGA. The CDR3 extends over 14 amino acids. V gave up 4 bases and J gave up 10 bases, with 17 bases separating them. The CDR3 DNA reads TGTGCCAGCAGCTCCCCGGGATTAGGACGCGAGCAGTTCTTC. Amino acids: CASSSPGLGREQFF.

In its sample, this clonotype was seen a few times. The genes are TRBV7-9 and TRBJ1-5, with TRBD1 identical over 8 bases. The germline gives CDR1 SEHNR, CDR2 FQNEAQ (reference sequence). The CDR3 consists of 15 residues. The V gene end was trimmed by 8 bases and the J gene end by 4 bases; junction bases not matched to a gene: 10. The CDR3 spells CASSTDRGGNQPQHF. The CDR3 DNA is TGTGCCAGCTCCACAGACAGGGGTGGGAATCAGCCCCAGCATTTT.

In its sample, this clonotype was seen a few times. Here the CDR3 DNA reads TGTGCCAGCAGCCCCATCTTCGGCAGTCAAAACATTCAGTACTTC. Its translation: CASSPIFGSQNIQYF. V usage is TRBV27 and J usage is TRBJ2-4; D unclear. Trimming took 6 bases from V and 5 from J, leaving 17 bases between them. Germline lookup yields CDR1 MNHEY and CDR2 SMNVEV (reference sequence). The CDR3 sequence is 15 residues long.